The source of this TCR beta chain is a study of cytomegalovirus exposure and HLA in healthy donors. Study summary: In a previous analysis, some 110 million unique TCR beta sequences were found from approximately 180 million T cells.

Regarding this clone: Its antigen is unidentified.

Study-wide points: Later analysis indicated greater clonal expansion among HLA-associated TCR beta chains than among equally common other chains. The investigators catalogued 150 to 200 TCR beta chains as cytomegalovirus-associated. Presence/absence analysis assumed near-uniform sequencing depth across donors.

The PCR was carried out with 60 Vbeta primers and 13 Jbeta primers. Sequencing was performed with immunoSEQ multiplex PCR; in TCRdb, only in-frame clones are kept and a portion is missing. The repertoire holds roughly 290,000 clones, with 80% as singletons. The sample comprised PBMCs. The receptor was derived from a girl aged 2 to 9 in good health and CMV-seronegative.

The DNA of the CDR3 is TGTGCCAGCAGTTTATGGACAGGGGGCCCTTATCAAGCTTTCTTT. Its protein product is CASSLWTGGPYQAFF. The V call is TRBV28, the J call TRBJ1-1; 10 nucleotides align to TRBD1. V shed 0 bases, J shed 9 bases, and the junction held 7 bases outside the gene matches. The germline CDR1 and CDR2 sequences are MDHEN and SYDVKM. This CDR3 has 15 amino acids.